The clone carrying this T cell receptor beta chain was seen a few times. The PCR made use of 60 Vbeta and 13 Jbeta primers. The method was immunoSEQ multiplex PCR; TCRdb's version includes in-frame clones alone and lacks a portion of them. The repertoire holds roughly 140,000 clones, approximately 60% seen once, with around 7.1% in the top ten. The source of the sample is a study of cytomegalovirus exposure and HLA in healthy donors. J gave up 2 bases and V 8 bases, and 4 bases lay outside the gene matches. The germline CDR1 and CDR2 sequences are MNHEY and SVGAGI. This CDR3 has 13 amino acids. This rearrangement joins TRBV6-5 to TRBJ2-7; 9 bases are a match to TRBD1. Sequences were obtained from PBMCs. The origin of this receptor is a woman aged 55-69 years in good health and CMV-seropositive. The CDR3 DNA is TGTGCCAGCGGACAGGGGAGTCCCTACGAGCAGTACTTC. Protein product: CASGQGSPYEQYF.